This TCR beta chain was documented in a study of human T cells and chemical hapten exposure. Study-wide context: Patients, largely female, had alopecia areata, totalis or universalis.

From germline, CDR1 is MDHEN and CDR2 SYDVKM. There are 15 residues in the CDR3. Trimming shortened V by 2 bases and J by 0 bases, and 9 bases separated the two germline ends. The time point denotes: pre-sensitization, week 0. This sample's treatment: therapeutic diphenylcyclopropenone sensitization with weekly scalp DPC. This clonotype occurred a few times. As processed by the authors: Samples had a median of around 100,000 TCRs, ranging 23,224 to 690,600. TCRdb reprocessed the RACE reads with MiXCR, giving one entry per CDR3 protein. These V and J calls derive from TCRdb rather than the authors' analysis. Of more than 150,000 distinct CDR3 sequences listed, 30% were seen once; the top ten hold less than 3.5%.

Sample: whole blood, taken in connection with sensitization to the hapten diphenylcyclopropenone (DPC). The chain couples TRBV28 to TRBJ2-3; D gene ambiguous. This sequence originates from a woman aged 25 to 39 with alopecia areata. Some clones in this sample may be carry-over from other donors' samples. In nucleotides, the CDR3 is TGTGCCAGCAGTTTAATCCTATCTAGCACAGATACGCAGTATTTT. This encodes CASSLILSSTDTQYF. Full variable domain (missing parts from reference TRBV28 and TRBJ2-3): DVKVTQSSRYLVKRTGEKVFLECVQDMDHENMFWYRQDPGLGLRLIYFSYDVKMKEKGDIPEGYSVSREKKERFSLILESASTNQTSMYLCASSLILSSTDTQYFGPGTRLTVL.